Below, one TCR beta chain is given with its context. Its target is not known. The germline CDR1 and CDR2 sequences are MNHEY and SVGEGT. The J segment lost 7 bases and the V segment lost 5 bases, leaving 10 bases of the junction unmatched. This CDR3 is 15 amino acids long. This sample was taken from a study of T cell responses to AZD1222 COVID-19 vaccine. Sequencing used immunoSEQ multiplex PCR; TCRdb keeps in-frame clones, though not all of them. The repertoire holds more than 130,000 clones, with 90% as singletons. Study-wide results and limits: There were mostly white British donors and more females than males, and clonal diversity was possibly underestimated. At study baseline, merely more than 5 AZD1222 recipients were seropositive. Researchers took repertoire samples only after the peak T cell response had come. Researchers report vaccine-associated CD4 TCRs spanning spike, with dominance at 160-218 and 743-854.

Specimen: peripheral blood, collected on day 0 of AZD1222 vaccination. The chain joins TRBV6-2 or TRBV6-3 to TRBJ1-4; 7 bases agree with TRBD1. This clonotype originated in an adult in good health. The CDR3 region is CASSLTDRVTEKLFF. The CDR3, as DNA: TGTGCCAGCAGTCTTACCGACAGGGTGACTGAAAAACTGTTTTTT.